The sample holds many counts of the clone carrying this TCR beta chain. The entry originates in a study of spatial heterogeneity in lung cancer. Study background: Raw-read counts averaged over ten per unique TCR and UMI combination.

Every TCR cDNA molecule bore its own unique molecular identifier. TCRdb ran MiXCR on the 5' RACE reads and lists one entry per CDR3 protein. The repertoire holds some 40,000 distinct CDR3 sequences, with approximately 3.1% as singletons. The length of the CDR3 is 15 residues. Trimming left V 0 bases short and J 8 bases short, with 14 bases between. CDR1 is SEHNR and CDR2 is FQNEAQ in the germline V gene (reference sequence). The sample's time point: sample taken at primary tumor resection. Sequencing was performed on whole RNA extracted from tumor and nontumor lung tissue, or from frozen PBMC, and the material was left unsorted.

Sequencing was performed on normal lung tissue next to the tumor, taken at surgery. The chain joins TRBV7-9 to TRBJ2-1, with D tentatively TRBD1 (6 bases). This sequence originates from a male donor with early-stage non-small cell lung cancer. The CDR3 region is CASSLALGAQDEQFF. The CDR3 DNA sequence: TGTGCCAGCAGCTTAGCTCTGGGGGCGCAAGATGAGCAGTTCTTC.